This T cell receptor beta chain was identified in a study of CD8 T cells in Susac syndrome. The CDR3 contains 13 residues. Looked up from germline, CDR1 is SGHAT and CDR2 is FQNNGV. V lost 4 bases and J 3 bases, leaving 10 bases between the germline ends. Overall study results and limits: The number of individuals included in the study's TCR sequencing and HLA analysis was acknowledged as relatively small. Susac CD8+ clonal expansion peaked in TEMRA cells and active patients.

Both CD4+ and CD8+ T cells were negatively isolated, and TEMRA cells underwent FACS enrichment. An amount of RNA that ranged from roughly 0.5 to 1 ug was reverse transcribed with random hexamers. TCRdb ran MiXCR on the immunoSEQ multiplex PCR reads and lists one entry per CDR3 protein. The sample records under 200,000 distinct CDR3 sequences, about 95% being singletons. Turning to this clonotype: Its target is unknown.

The clonotype comes from a human donor with Susac syndrome. The J gene is TRBJ2-7, the V gene TRBV11-2, with a tentative D call TRBD2 (6 bases). Specimen: CD8+ T cells from PBMCs. CDR3 protein: CASSSSGVYEQYF. In DNA form, the CDR3 reads TGTGCCAGCAGCTCATCGGGAGTCTACGAGCAGTACTTC.